The text below deals with one T cell receptor beta chain. The same CDR3 is also encoded by other DNA sequences in this sample. The table came from immunoSEQ multiplex PCR; TCRdb's copy has only in-frame clones and leaves some out. The profile shows about 180,000 clones, just over 90% of them singletons. CDR3 length equals 12 residues. V was pared by 6 bases and J by 2 bases, with 5 bases between. This record comes from a study of control samples from healthy donors and cancer patients. Sequenced: blood. This TCR derives from a man between 25 and 39 years old in good health. The chain employs TRBV12-3 or TRBV12-4 and TRBJ1-3; no clear D. CDR3 in amino acids: CASSLTGNTIYF. DNA of the CDR3: TGTGCCAGCAGCCTTACTGGAAACACCATATATTTT.